This T cell receptor (beta chain) was sequenced for a study of cytomegalovirus exposure and HLA in healthy donors. With respect to this clone: Its antigen is not known.

The CDR3 totals 16 residues. V was shortened by 6 bases and J by 7 bases, with 22 bases between the two germline ends. Germline V lookup: CDR1 SGHDT, CDR2 YYEEEE. PCR amplification relied on 60 Vbeta primers (plus 13 Jbeta primers). Measured with immunoSEQ multiplex PCR; TCRdb has only the in-frame clones, and not every one. In the table there are over 150,000 clones, over 75% of which are singletons. Overall study results and limits: The sole available immune exposure information was CMV serostatus. There was a cluster of highly shared sequence variants that was likely a sequencing artifact. The study reported that TCR beta sequences accurately predicted HLA-A and HLA-B alleles in most subjects.

The V and J genes are TRBV5-6 and TRBJ1-4; no clear D. The clonotype comes from a woman between 45 and 60 years old in good health and CMV-seropositive. Material for sequencing was PBMCs. The CDR3 region is CASTWGYGGRGEKLFF. CDR3 DNA: TGTGCCAGCACTTGGGGTTACGGAGGAAGAGGTGAAAAACTGTTTTTT. Based on the CDR3 plus reference TRBV5-6 and TRBJ1-4, the full variable domain is DAGVTQSPTHLIKTRGQQVTLRCSPKSGHDTVSWYQQALGQGPQFIFQYYEEEERQRGNFPDRFSGHQFPNYSSELNVNALLLGDSALYLCASTWGYGGRGEKLFFGSGTQLSVL.